This T cell receptor (beta chain) originates from a study of T cell responses to AZD1222 COVID-19 vaccine. The table came from immunoSEQ multiplex PCR; TCRdb's copy has only in-frame clones and leaves some out. Here the sample spans around 100,000 clones, around nine tenths being singletons. Study results and limitations: In the spike-specific TCR repertoire, nearly half reportedly target unmutated variant regions. After two AZD1222 doses, spike-specific TCR breadth and depth rose versus day 0. Among those given AZD1222, only five or six were seropositive at baseline.

This clone was counted a few times. Its target is not known. The clonotype comes from an adult in good health. Sequencing used peripheral blood, obtained on day 0 of AZD1222 vaccination.

CDR3 nucleotide sequence: TGTGCCAGCAGCTTAGTTGGGCGTACTAGGGGCTACACCTTC. Translated: CASSLVGRTRGYTF. V usage is TRBV7-2 and J usage is TRBJ1-2; no clear D gene. Trimming pared 1 base from V and 8 bases from J, leaving 14 bases between. The length of the CDR3 is 14 residues. Germline V lookup: CDR1 SGHTA, CDR2 FQGNSA.